This passage covers 6 T cell receptor beta chains from one sample sequenced in a study of esophageal squamous cell carcinoma under preoperative chemotherapy. TCRdb recomputed calls from the PCR reads with MiXCR, one row per CDR3 protein. The table records roughly 9,600 distinct CDR3 sequences, over 40% of them present only once. Time point meaning: after preoperative PTX-NDP chemotherapy. This sample was taken from a patient given preoperative chemotherapy. The receptors were gathered from a human donor with esophageal squamous cell carcinoma. The donor label of this sample is uncertain.

A note on this clonotype: Germline is not matched at one junction end, which may reflect a read error. CDR3 nucleotides: TGTGCCAGCAGTTCCAACAGTGAAGCTTTCTTT. Translated, it gives CASSSNSEAFF. The rearrangement links TRBV6-5 to TRBJ1-1; no definite D call. CDR3 length equals 11 residues. Germline V gene data show CDR1 as MNHEY and CDR2 as SVGAGI.

About this clonotype: One end of the junction does not line up with germline, which may come from a read error. The chain combines TRBV7-7 with TRBJ2-7; 8 nucleotides agree with TRBD1. The CDR3 length is 14 residues. Germline V lookup: CDR1 SSHAT, CDR2 FNYEAQ (reference sequence). In DNA, the CDR3 is TGTGCTAGCAGCTTAGGACAGGGCGCCTACGAGCAGAACTTC. Translating gives CASSLGQGAYEQNF.

The chain has TRBV7-6 and TRBJ2-5; D unclear. The DNA end favors TRBJ2-1, so the J call may be wrong. The CDR3 totals 15 residues. Looked up from germline, CDR1 is SGHVS and CDR2 is FNYEAQ. The CDR3 bases are TGTGCCAGCAGCTTAACACGGCTTCCATACAATGAGCAGTTCTTC. This encodes CASSLTRLPYNEQFF.

This clonotype qualifies as large. The rearrangement links TRBV6-5 to TRBJ2-2; D call uncertain. CDR3 length: 12 residues. Trimming left V 10 bases short and J 1 base short, with 7 bases between. Germline V CDR1 and CDR2: MNHEY, SVGAGI. DNA of the CDR3: TGTGCCACGCACGGGAACACCGGGGAGCTGTTTTTT. Amino acid sequence: CATHGNTGELFF.

This clonotype came up a few times. The V and J genes are TRBV7-2 and TRBJ2-2, with D possibly matching TRBD2 (5 bases). The CDR3 contains 16 residues. CDR1 and CDR2 (germline): SGHTA, FQGNSA. The V gene lost 1 base and the J gene lost 3 bases, with 12 bases spanning the gap. The CDR3 DNA follows: TGTGCCAGCAGCTTAGTCTCTGGAGGTGACACCGGGGAGCTGTTTTTT. It yields the protein CASSLVSGGDTGELFF.

Turning to this clonotype: The germline gene is not matched at one end of the junction; a read error may be the cause. V is TRBV6-1 and J is TRBJ2-5, with 10 bases matching TRBD2. CDR3 length: 16 residues. From germline, CDR1 is MNHNS and CDR2 SASEGT. In DNA form, the CDR3 reads TGTGCCAGCAGTGATGGAGAGCGGGGGGGTGCAGAGACCCAGTACTTT. Encoded protein: CASSDGERGGAETQYF.